The 23 T cell receptor beta chains given below trace back to one sample, sequenced in a study of stem cell transplantation in POMP-related autoinflammatory disease. The assay was immunoSEQ multiplex PCR, and TCRdb's table has in-frame clones only and misses some. The repertoire holds 8,500 to 10,000 clones, with more than 75% as singletons. This sample comprised CD4+ T cells from PBMCs, obtained after stem cell transplantation. The receptors were gathered from a human patient with POMP-related autoinflammation and immune dysregulation (PRAID). Some T cells here may be from the graft donor.

The J gene is TRBJ2-3, the V gene TRBV19; possibly TRBD1 for D (6 bases). Between the trimmed V and J ends, which lost 5 bases and 1 base, there was a span of 13 bases. The germline gives CDR1 LNHDA, CDR2 SQIVND (reference sequence). This CDR3 region has 15 residues. Here the CDR3 DNA reads TGTGCCAGTAGTCCCTTCCAGGGGCGCACAGATACGCAGTATTTT. This gives the protein CASSPFQGRTDTQYF. Together with reference TRBV19 and TRBJ2-3, the CDR3 gives the full variable domain: DGGITQSPKYLFRKEGQNVTLSCEQNLNHDAMYWYRQDPGQGLRLIYYSQIVNDFQKGDIAEGYSVSREKKESFPLTVTSAQKNPTAFYLCASSPFQGRTDTQYFGPGTRLTVL.

The chain employs TRBV6-4 and TRBJ1-4; D uncertain. Germline-derived CDR1 and CDR2 are MRHNA and SNTAGT. This CDR3 spans 14 amino acids. V lost 5 bases and J 8 bases, leaving 15 bases between the germline ends. Written as DNA, the CDR3 is TGTGCCAGCAGTCCGACCCACGGCGGGGAAAAACTGTTTTTT. Translated: CASSPTHGGEKLFF.

This chain links TRBV5-4 with TRBJ2-7; 11 bases are a match to TRBD2. Germline loops: CDR1 SGHNT, CDR2 YYREEE (reference sequence). This CDR3 has 15 residues. Losses at the gene ends were 4 bases for V and 6 bases for J; bases not matched to a gene: 9. The CDR3 DNA reads TGTGCCAGCAGCACTGGGGGCGGACTAGCGGGCGAGCAGTACTTC. Protein sequence: CASSTGGGLAGEQYF. The complete variable domain, with remaining parts taken from reference TRBV5-4 and TRBJ2-7, reads ETGVTQSPTHLIKTRGQQVTLRCSSQSGHNTVSWYQQALGQGPQFIFQYYREEENGRGNFPPRFSGLQFPNYSSELNVNALELDDSALYLCASSTGGGLAGEQYFGPGTRLTVT.

The chain carries TRBV5-1 and TRBJ2-3; the match to TRBD1 covers 7 bases. The CDR3 length is 16 residues. Looked up from germline, CDR1 is SGHRS and CDR2 is YFSETQ. With 0 bases clipped from V and 1 base from J, the junction kept 5 bases outside the gene matches. The CDR3 region has the DNA TGCGCCAGCAGCTTGGTCCGGGACAGTCGCACAGATACGCAGTATTTT. Translated, it gives CASSLVRDSRTDTQYF.

The chain has TRBV7-6 and TRBJ2-1, with TRBD2 as a possible D gene (6 bases). This CDR3 region has 15 residues. V gave up 1 base and J gave up 0 bases, with 7 bases separating them. Looked up from germline, CDR1 is SGHVS and CDR2 is FNYEAQ. DNA for the CDR3: TGTGCCAGCAGCTTAGTCGGGAGCTCCTACAATGAGCAGTTCTTC. Translation: CASSLVGSSYNEQFF. The full variable domain, in which reference TRBV7-6 and TRBJ2-1 provide the parts outside the CDR3, is GAGVSQSPRYKVTKRGQDVALRCDPISGHVSLYWYRQALGQGPEFLTYFNYEAQQDKSGLPNDRFSAERPEGSISTLTIQRTEQRDSAMYRCASSLVGSSYNEQFFGPGTRLTVL.

The chain is built from TRBV30 and TRBJ2-1; 8 bases agree with TRBD2. The V and J ends lost 2 bases and 8 bases, in that order; junction bases with no gene match: 5. In germline, CDR1 is GTSNPN, CDR2 SVGIG (reference sequence). The CDR3 sequence is 13 residues long. In DNA, the CDR3 is TGTGCCTGGAGTTTGTACGGGAGGGATGAGCAGTTCTTC. As protein: CAWSLYGRDEQFF.

This chain uses TRBV12-3 or TRBV12-4 with TRBJ1-1; 7 bases match TRBD1. The J segment lost 7 bases and the V segment lost 7 bases, leaving 9 bases of the junction unmatched. The CDR3 is made up of 13 amino acids. CDR3 protein: CASTLQGGFEAFF. The CDR3 nucleotides read TGTGCCAGCACTCTCCAGGGGGGCTTTGAAGCTTTCTTT.

The chain employs TRBV5-1 and TRBJ1-1; no clear D gene. Germline V CDR1 and CDR2: SGHRS, YFSETQ. Trimming cost V 0 bases and J 0 bases, with 9 bases left between them. This CDR3 region has 15 residues. The CDR3, as DNA: TGCGCCAGCAGCTTGGCGGCTGACCTGAACACTGAAGCTTTCTTT. It codes for CASSLAADLNTEAFF.

The V call is TRBV7-2, the J call TRBJ2-5; TRBD1 might be the D (5 bases). Germline V gene lookup returns CDR1 SGHTA and CDR2 FQGNSA. The CDR3 extends over 14 amino acids. V was cut by 0 bases and J by 5 bases, with 10 bases left in between. CDR3 nucleotides: TGTGCCAGCAGCTTAGCAGGGGCGCGGGAGACCCAGTACTTC. Its protein is CASSLAGARETQYF.

The rearrangement links TRBV5-5 to TRBJ2-7; 8 bases are shared with TRBD2. In germline, CDR1 is SGHKS, CDR2 YYEKEE (reference sequence). V was pared by 5 bases and J by 1 base, with 8 bases of the junction left unmatched. The CDR3 is made up of 15 amino acids. CDR3: CASRSGGGRSYEQYF. CDR3 DNA: TGTGCCAGCAGGTCCGGCGGCGGGAGGTCCTACGAGCAGTACTTC. The variable domain in full, with the rest retrieved from reference TRBV5-5 and TRBJ2-7, is DAGVTQSPTHLIKTRGQQVTLRCSPISGHKSVSWYQQVLGQGPQFIFQYYEKEERGRGNFPDRFSARQFPNYSSELNVNALLLGDSALYLCASRSGGGRSYEQYFGPGTRLTVT.

J is TRBJ2-3 and V is TRBV7-2; D gene uncertain. CDR1 and CDR2 from the germline V gene are SGHTA and FQGNSA. V dropped 4 bases and J dropped 5 bases, with 7 bases sitting between them. CDR3 length: 12 residues. The CDR3 nucleotides are TGTGCCAGCAGCTCCTGGGGAGATACGCAGTATTTT. Residues: CASSSWGDTQYF.

This chain connects TRBV5-1 to TRBJ2-3; D remains unclear. Germline lookup yields CDR1 SGHRS and CDR2 YFSETQ. Between the trimmed V and J ends, which lost 0 bases and 3 bases, there was a span of 5 bases. The CDR3 is 13 amino acids. This chain's CDR3 is CASSLAGTDTQYF. The CDR3 coding sequence is TGCGCCAGCAGCTTGGCCGGTACAGATACGCAGTATTTT.

This clone was found a few times. V usage is TRBV28 and J usage is TRBJ1-1; D unclear. V lost 1 base to trimming and J lost 5 bases, with 26 bases between them. CDR3 length equals 19 residues. CDR1 and CDR2 from the germline V gene are MDHEN and SYDVKM. The CDR3 here is CASSLLSLGRARRATEAFF. CDR3 coding DNA: TGTGCCAGCAGTTTATTAAGTTTGGGTCGGGCCCGTCGGGCGACTGAAGCTTTCTTT.

The rearrangement uses TRBV24-1 and TRBJ2-6, with D perhaps TRBD1 or TRBD2 (5 bases each). The V end lost 2 bases, the J end lost 4 bases, and 23 bases lay between the germline ends. This CDR3 comprises 20 residues. The germline V gene has CDR1 KGHDR and CDR2 SFDVKD. CDR3 sequence (DNA): TGTGCCACCAGTGATTCGAGCACCGGGACCTCAGTATTGGGGGCCAACGTCCTGACTTTC. Translating it yields CATSDSSTGTSVLGANVLTF.

This chain links TRBV7-9 with TRBJ2-7; D unresolved. Germline V gene data show CDR1 as SEHNR and CDR2 as FQNEAQ (reference sequence). There are 15 residues in the CDR3. V was shortened by 2 bases and J by 0 bases, with 11 bases between the two germline ends. The CDR3 region is CASSLRLTVSYEQYF. CDR3 DNA sequence: TGTGCCAGCAGCTTACGCCTCACAGTCTCCTACGAGCAGTACTTC.

V is TRBV5-8 and J is TRBJ2-7; no firm D call. The V and J ends lost 0 bases and 1 base respectively, with 14 bases between them. CDR3 size: 16 residues. Germline CDR1 is SGHTS and CDR2 is YDEGEE. The CDR3 region has the DNA TGTGCCAGCAGCTTGGGGCGGAGAAACTTTTCCTACGAGCAGTACTTC. Amino acid sequence: CASSLGRRNFSYEQYF.

This chain uses TRBV24-1 with TRBJ2-7, with a weak D call TRBD1 (5 bases). Trimming took off 3 bases at V and 3 bases at J, with 17 bases between the two ends. The CDR3 is 16 amino acids. Looked up from germline, CDR1 is KGHDR and CDR2 is SFDVKD. Written as DNA, the CDR3 is TGTGCCACCAGTGATAACAGACAGTCCTTTGGCTACGAGCAGTACTTC. Translating gives CATSDNRQSFGYEQYF.

The chain joins TRBV19 to TRBJ1-1; D remains unclear. The CDR3 is 13 residues long. Germline lookup yields CDR1 LNHDA and CDR2 SQIVND (reference sequence). Trimming took off 3 bases at V and 11 bases at J, with 16 bases between the two ends. CDR3 in amino acids: CASSIDWRSGAFF. As DNA, the CDR3 is TGTGCCAGTAGTATTGACTGGAGGAGCGGGGCTTTCTTT. Drawing the rest from reference TRBV19 and TRBJ1-1, the complete variable domain is DGGITQSPKYLFRKEGQNVTLSCEQNLNHDAMYWYRQDPGQGLRLIYYSQIVNDFQKGDIAEGYSVSREKKESFPLTVTSAQKNPTAFYLCASSIDWRSGAFFGQGTRLTVV.

The V gene is TRBV7-6, the J gene TRBJ1-4, with a possible D match to TRBD1 (6 bases). Germline CDR1 SGHVS, CDR2 FNYEAQ. V was cut by 3 bases and J by 3 bases, with 8 bases left in between. This CDR3 spans 14 amino acids. In DNA form, the CDR3 reads TGTGCCAGCAGCTTGGGGGGCTCTAATGAAAAACTGTTTTTT. Translation gives CASSLGGSNEKLFF.

The gene calls are TRBV30 and TRBJ1-4, with a possible D match to TRBD1 (5 bases). Per the germline V gene, CDR1 is GTSNPN and CDR2 is SVGIG (reference sequence). This CDR3 is built from 13 residues. V lost 3 bases and J 4 bases, leaving 9 bases between the germline ends. DNA for the CDR3: TGTGCCTGGAGGGGGACGGGTAATGAAAAACTGTTTTTT. Its translation is CAWRGTGNEKLFF.

This chain links TRBV6-5 with TRBJ2-2; 8 bases line up with TRBD1. With 8 bases clipped from V and 8 bases from J, the junction kept 4 bases outside the gene matches. The CDR3 contains 12 residues. Germline-derived CDR1 and CDR2 are MNHEY and SVGAGI. The CDR3 region has the DNA TGTGCCAGCTCACGGACAGGGGGGGAGCTGTTTTTT. This codes for CASSRTGGELFF.

The CDR3 sequence: CASSQRTTTENEQFF. In DNA form, the CDR3 reads TGTGCCAGCAGCCAAAGGACTACCACCGAGAATGAGCAGTTCTTC. The V gene is TRBV3-1 (or the pseudogene TRBV3-2), the J gene TRBJ2-1; tentatively, D is TRBD2 (6 bases). This CDR3 spans 15 amino acids. Germline CDR1 and CDR2: LGHDT and YNNKEL (reference sequence). V lost 2 bases and J 7 bases, leaving 15 bases between the germline ends.

The chain employs TRBV19 and TRBJ1-4; D not resolved. The germline V gene encodes CDR1 LNHDA and CDR2 SQIVND (reference sequence). The CDR3 is 17 residues long. Trimming shortened V by 0 bases and J by 7 bases, and 18 bases separated the two germline ends. The DNA of the CDR3 is TGTGCCAGTAGTATAGATGACGGGGTATCTTCATCTGAAAAACTGTTTTTT. Its translation is CASSIDDGVSSSEKLFF.